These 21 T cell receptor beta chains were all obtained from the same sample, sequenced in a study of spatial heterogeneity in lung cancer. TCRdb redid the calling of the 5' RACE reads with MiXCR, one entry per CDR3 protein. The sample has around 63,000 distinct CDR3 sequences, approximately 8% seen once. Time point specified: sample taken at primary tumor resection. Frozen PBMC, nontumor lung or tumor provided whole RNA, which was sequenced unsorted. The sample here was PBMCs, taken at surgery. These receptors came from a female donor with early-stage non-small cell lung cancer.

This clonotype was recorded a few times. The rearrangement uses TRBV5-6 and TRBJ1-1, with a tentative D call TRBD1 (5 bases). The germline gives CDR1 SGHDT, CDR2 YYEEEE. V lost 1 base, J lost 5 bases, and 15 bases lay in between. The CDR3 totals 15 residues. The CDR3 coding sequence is TGTGCCAGCAGCTTGCCGGGACCCTCGCGGACTGAAGCTTTCTTT. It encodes CASSLPGPSRTEAFF.

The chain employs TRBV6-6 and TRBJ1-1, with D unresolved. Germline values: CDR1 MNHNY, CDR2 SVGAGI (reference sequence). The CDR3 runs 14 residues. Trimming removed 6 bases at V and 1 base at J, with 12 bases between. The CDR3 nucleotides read TGTGCCAGCAGGATCCGTCCTGCGAACACTGAAGCTTTCTTT. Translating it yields CASRIRPANTEAFF.

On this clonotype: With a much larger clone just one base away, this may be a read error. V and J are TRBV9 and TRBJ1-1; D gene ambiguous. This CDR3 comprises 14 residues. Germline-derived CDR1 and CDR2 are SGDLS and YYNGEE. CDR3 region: CTSSSLGANTEAFF. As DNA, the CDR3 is TGTACCAGCAGCTCCCTCGGTGCGAACACTGAAGCTTTCTTT.

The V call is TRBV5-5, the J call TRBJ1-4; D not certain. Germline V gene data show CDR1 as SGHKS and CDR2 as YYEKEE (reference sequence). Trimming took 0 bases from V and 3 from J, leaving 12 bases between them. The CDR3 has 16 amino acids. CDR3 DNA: TGTGCCAGCAGCTTGGGAGGCGGGGTAGCTAATGAAAAACTGTTTTTT. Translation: CASSLGGGVANEKLFF.

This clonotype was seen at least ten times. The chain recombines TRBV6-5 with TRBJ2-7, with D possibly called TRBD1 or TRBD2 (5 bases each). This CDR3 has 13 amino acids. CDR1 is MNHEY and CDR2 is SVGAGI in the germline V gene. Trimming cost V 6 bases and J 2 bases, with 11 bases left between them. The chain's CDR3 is CASSPPGPYEQYF. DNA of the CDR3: TGTGCCAGCAGCCCCCCGGGACCCTACGAGCAGTACTTC.

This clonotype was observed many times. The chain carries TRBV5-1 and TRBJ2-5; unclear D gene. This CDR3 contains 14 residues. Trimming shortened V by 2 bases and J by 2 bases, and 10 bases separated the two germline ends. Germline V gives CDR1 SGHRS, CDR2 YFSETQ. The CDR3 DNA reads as TGCGCCAGCAGCTTTTCGGCGGTACAAGAGACCCAGTACTTC. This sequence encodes CASSFSAVQETQYF. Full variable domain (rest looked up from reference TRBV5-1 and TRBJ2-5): KAGVTQTPRYLIKTRGQQVTLSCSPISGHRSVSWYQQTPGQGLQFLFEYFSETQRNKGNFPGRFSGRQFSNSRSEMNVSTLELGDSALYLCASSFSAVQETQYFGPGTRLLVL.

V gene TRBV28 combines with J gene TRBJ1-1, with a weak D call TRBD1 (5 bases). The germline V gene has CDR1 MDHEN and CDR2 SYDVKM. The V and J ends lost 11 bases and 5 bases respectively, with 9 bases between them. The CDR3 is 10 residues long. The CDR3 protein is CAAQGTEAFF. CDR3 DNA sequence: TGTGCCGCTCAGGGAACTGAAGCTTTCTTT.

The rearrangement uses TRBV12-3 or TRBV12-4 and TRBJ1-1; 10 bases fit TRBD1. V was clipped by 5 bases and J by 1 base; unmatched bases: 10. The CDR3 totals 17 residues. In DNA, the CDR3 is TGTGCCAGCAGTCCGGGACAGGGGTTTATCGCGAACACTGAAGCTTTCTTT. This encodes CASSPGQGFIANTEAFF.

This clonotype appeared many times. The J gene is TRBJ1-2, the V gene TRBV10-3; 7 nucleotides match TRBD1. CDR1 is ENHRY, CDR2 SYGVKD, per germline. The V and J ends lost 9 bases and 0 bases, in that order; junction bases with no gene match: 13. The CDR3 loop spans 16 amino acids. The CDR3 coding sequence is TGTGCCATAGTGCGGTGGCAGGGGGAAGCTAACTATGGCTACACCTTC. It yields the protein CAIVRWQGEANYGYTF.

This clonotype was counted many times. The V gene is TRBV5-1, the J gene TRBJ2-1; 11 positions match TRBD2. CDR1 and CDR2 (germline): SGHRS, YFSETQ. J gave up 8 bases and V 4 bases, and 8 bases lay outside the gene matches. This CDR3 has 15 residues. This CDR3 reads CASSDLAGGVDEQFF. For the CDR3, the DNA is TGCGCCAGCAGCGACCTAGCGGGAGGTGTCGATGAGCAGTTCTTC.

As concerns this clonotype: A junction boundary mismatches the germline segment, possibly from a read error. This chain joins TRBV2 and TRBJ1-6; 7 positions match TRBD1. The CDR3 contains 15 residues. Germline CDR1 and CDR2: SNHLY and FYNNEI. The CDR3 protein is CVSSEAKAGGSPLHF. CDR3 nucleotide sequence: TGTGTCAGCAGTGAAGCGAAGGCAGGGGGTTCACCCCTCCACTTT.

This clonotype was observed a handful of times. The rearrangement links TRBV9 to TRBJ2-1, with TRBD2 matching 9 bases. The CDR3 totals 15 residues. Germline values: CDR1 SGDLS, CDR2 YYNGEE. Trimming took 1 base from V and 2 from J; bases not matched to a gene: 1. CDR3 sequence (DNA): TGTGCCAGCAGCGTACTAGCGGGAACCTACAATGAGCAGTTCTTC. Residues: CASSVLAGTYNEQFF.

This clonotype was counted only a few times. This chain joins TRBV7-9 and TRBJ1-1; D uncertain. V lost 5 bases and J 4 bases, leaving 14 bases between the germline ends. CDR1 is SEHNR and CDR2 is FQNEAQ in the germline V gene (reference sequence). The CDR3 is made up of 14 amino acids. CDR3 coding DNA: TGTGCCAGCAGCGCTATCCTTCGGGGCACTGAAGCTTTCTTT. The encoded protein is CASSAILRGTEAFF. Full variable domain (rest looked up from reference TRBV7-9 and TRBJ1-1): DTGVSQNPRHKITKRGQNVTFRCDPISEHNRLYWYRQTLGQGPEFLTYFQNEAQLEKSRLLSDRFSAERPKGSFSTLEIQRTEQGDSAMYLCASSAILRGTEAFFGQGTRLTVV.

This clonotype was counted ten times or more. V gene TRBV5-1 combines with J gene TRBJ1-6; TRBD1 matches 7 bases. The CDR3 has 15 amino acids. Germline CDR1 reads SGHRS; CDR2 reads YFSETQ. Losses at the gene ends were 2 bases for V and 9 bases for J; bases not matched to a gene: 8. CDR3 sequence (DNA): TGCGCCAGCAGCTTAGGGCGGGACAGCGGTTCACCCCTCCACTTT. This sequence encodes CASSLGRDSGSPLHF.

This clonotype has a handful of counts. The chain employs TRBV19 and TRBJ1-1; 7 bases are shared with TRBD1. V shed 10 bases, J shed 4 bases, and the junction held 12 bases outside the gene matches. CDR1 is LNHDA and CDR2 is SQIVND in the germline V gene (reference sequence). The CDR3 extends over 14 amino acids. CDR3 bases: TGTGCCACCCGGGGGGGACCAGGGGGCACTGAAGCTTTCTTT. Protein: CATRGGPGGTEAFF. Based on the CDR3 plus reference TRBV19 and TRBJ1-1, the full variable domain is DGGITQSPKYLFRKEGQNVTLSCEQNLNHDAMYWYRQDPGQGLRLIYYSQIVNDFQKGDIAEGYSVSREKKESFPLTVTSAQKNPTAFYLCATRGGPGGTEAFFGQGTRLTVV.

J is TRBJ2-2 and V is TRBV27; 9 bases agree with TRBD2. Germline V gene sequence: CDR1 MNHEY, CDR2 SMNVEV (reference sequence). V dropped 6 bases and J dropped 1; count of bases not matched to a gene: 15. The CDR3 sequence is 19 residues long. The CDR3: CASRQYPRAGGRNTGELFF. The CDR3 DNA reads TGTGCCAGCAGACAGTACCCCAGAGCGGGGGGACGGAACACCGGGGAGCTGTTTTTT.

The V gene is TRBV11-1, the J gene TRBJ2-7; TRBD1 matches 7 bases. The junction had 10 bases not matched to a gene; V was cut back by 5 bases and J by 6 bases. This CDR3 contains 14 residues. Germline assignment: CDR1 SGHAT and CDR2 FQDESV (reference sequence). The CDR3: CASSARDSTGEQYV. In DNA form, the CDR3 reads TGTGCCAGCAGCGCCCGGGACAGCACCGGCGAGCAGTACGTC.

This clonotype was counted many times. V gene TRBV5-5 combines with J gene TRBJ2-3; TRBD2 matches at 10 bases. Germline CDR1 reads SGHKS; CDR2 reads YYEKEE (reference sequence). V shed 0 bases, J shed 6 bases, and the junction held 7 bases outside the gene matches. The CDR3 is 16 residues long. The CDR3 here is CASSLGQAGGPDTQYF. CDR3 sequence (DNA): TGTGCCAGCAGCTTGGGACAAGCGGGAGGGCCCGATACGCAGTATTTT.

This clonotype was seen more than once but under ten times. This chain's CDR3 is CASSLHPGGEAFF. As DNA, the CDR3 is TGTGCCAGCAGCCTCCACCCAGGCGGTGAAGCTTTCTTT. This sequence joins TRBV3-1 and TRBJ1-1; D ambiguous. CDR1 is LGHDT, CDR2 YNNKEL, per germline (reference sequence). The CDR3 contains 13 residues. Deletions cut 4 bases from V and 7 bases from J, with 13 bases between.

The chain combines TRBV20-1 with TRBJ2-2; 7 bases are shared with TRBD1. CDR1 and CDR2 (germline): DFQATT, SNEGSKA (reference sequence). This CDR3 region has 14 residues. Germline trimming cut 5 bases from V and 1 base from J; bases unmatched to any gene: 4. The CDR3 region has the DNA TGCAGTGCTGGGGGACAGTTGAACACCGGGGAGCTGTTTTTT. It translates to CSAGGQLNTGELFF.

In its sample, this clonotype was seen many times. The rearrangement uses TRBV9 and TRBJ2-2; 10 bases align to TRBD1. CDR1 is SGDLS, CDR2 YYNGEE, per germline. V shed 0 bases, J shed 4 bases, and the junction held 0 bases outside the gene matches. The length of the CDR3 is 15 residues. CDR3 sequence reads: CASSVGQGATGELFF. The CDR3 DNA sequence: TGTGCCAGCAGCGTAGGACAGGGGGCCACCGGGGAGCTGTTTTTT.